These 32 T cell receptor beta chains were sequenced from one sample in a study of chemoradiotherapy in HPV16-positive cancers. Measured with immunoSEQ multiplex PCR; TCRdb has only the in-frame clones, and not every one. Among about 32,000 clones listed, about 89% were seen once. The sequencing used blood, collected from a patient who underwent chemoradiotherapy. Receptors were obtained from a human donor with HPV-associated anogenital cancer.

This rearrangement joins TRBV19 to TRBJ2-6, with 7 bases lining up with TRBD2. The CDR3 is made up of 17 amino acids. With 5 bases clipped from V and 0 bases from J, the junction kept 7 bases outside the gene matches. CDR1 and CDR2 (germline): LNHDA, SQIVND (reference sequence). DNA of the CDR3: TGTGCCAGTAGTCCCGGGACTAAGAGCTCTGGGGCCAACGTCCTGACTTTC. Its protein product is CASSPGTKSSGANVLTF.

This clone was seen just once. The chain recombines TRBV29-1 with TRBJ1-4; D not resolved. V lost 3 bases, J lost 7 bases, and 12 bases lay in between. This CDR3 is built from 13 residues. The germline CDR1 and CDR2 sequences are SQVTM and ANQGSEA. Written as DNA, the CDR3 is TGCAGCGTTGAGGCCTTAATTGGTGAAAAACTGTTTTTT. Its translation: CSVEALIGEKLFF.

V and J are TRBV6-4 and TRBJ1-1; D is unresolved. Trimming cost V 5 bases and J 3 bases, with 13 bases left between them. In germline, CDR1 is MRHNA, CDR2 SNTAGT. The CDR3 runs 14 residues. Here the CDR3 DNA reads TGTGCCAGCAGTCGCACTTCCGGAGACACTGAAGCTTTCTTT. Amino acid sequence: CASSRTSGDTEAFF.

The genes are TRBV9 and TRBJ2-7; no clear D gene. The CDR3 length is 15 residues. Germline V gene lookup returns CDR1 SGDLS and CDR2 YYNGEE. V shed 0 bases and J shed 2 bases, with 12 bases lying between them. CDR3 bases: TGTGCCAGCAGCGTAGAGGTGGGCTCCACCTACGAGCAGTACTTC. Protein: CASSVEVGSTYEQYF.

The chain joins TRBV4-3 to TRBJ1-2; no clear D. CDR3 size: 14 residues. The V gene's germline CDR1 is LGHNA and CDR2 YSLEER. Trimming took 0 bases from V and 3 from J, leaving 8 bases between them. The CDR3 here is CASSQEEGYYGYTF. CDR3 sequence (DNA): TGCGCCAGCAGCCAAGAGGAGGGTTACTATGGCTACACCTTC.

V gene TRBV2 combines with J gene TRBJ2-2; the D call may be TRBD1 or TRBD2 (5 bases each). Trimming removed 5 bases from V and 4 bases from J, with 14 bases in between. The CDR3 is 15 amino acids. The germline CDR1 and CDR2 sequences are SNHLY and FYNNEI. The CDR3 reads CASSYEQAGTGELFF. For the CDR3, the DNA is TGTGCCAGCAGTTACGAACAGGCGGGCACCGGGGAGCTGTTTTTT.

The V gene is TRBV30, the J gene TRBJ1-2; 9 bases fit TRBD1. The CDR3 loop spans 15 amino acids. Germline V gene lookup returns CDR1 GTSNPN and CDR2 SVGIG (reference sequence). After removal of 2 bases from V and 2 bases from J, the junction contained 6 bases not matched to a gene. The DNA for the CDR3 is TGTGCCTGGAGTTCCTGGGACAGGGTGAACTATGGCTACACCTTC. The encoded protein is CAWSSWDRVNYGYTF.

The chain links TRBV4-1 to TRBJ1-2; D not resolved. Germline lookup yields CDR1 MGHRA and CDR2 YSYEKL. The CDR3 runs 16 residues. V was cut by 2 bases and J by 0 bases, with 13 bases left in between. CDR3 loop: CASSQKGFTTNYGYTF. CDR3 nucleotides: TGCGCCAGCAGCCAAAAGGGATTTACTACTAACTATGGCTACACCTTC.

The rearrangement joins TRBV30 to TRBJ1-2; D ambiguous. This CDR3 comprises 14 residues. Germline V gene sequence: CDR1 GTSNPN, CDR2 SVGIG (reference sequence). The germline V and J ends were trimmed by 3 bases and 2 bases, with 13 bases remaining between them. Here the CDR3 DNA reads TGTGCCTGGAGCTTCCCGGGCGGAAACTATGGCTACACCTTC. Its translation: CAWSFPGGNYGYTF. The full variable domain, rest sourced from reference TRBV30 and TRBJ1-2, is SQTIHQWPATLVQPVGSPLSLECTVEGTSNPNLYWYRQAAGRGLQLLFYSVGIGQISSEVPQNLSASRPQDRQFILSSKKLLLSDSGFYLCAWSFPGGNYGYTFGSGTRLTVV.

This chain links TRBV15 with TRBJ1-5; 10 nucleotides agree with TRBD1. After removal of 2 bases from V and 4 bases from J, the junction contained 5 bases not matched to a gene. CDR1 and CDR2 (germline): LNHNV, YYDKDF (reference sequence). The CDR3 runs 16 residues. CDR3 in amino acids: CATSRSDRGENQPQHF. The CDR3 DNA follows: TGTGCCACCAGCAGATCGGACAGGGGGGAAAATCAGCCCCAGCATTTT.

The V call is TRBV7-9, the J call TRBJ1-2, with 7 bases matching TRBD1. V gave up 5 bases and J gave up 4 bases; unmatched junction bases: 13. This CDR3 region has 16 residues. The germline V gene has CDR1 SEHNR and CDR2 FQNEAQ (reference sequence). CDR3 sequence: CASSQNARGNIYGYTF. In DNA, the CDR3 is TGTGCCAGCAGCCAAAATGCCAGGGGGAATATCTATGGCTACACCTTC.

The V call is TRBV5-1, the J call TRBJ1-2, with a possible D match to TRBD1 (5 bases). CDR1 and CDR2 (germline): SGHRS, YFSETQ. Trimming pared 0 bases from V and 4 bases from J, leaving 13 bases between. The CDR3 has 15 residues. Here the CDR3 DNA reads TGCGCCAGCAGCTTGGGGAATGGGGGGATCTATGGCTACACCTTC. Residues: CASSLGNGGIYGYTF.

The V gene is TRBV25-1, the J gene TRBJ2-5; 11 positions match TRBD2. The DNA end favors TRBJ2-7, so the J call may be wrong. CDR1 and CDR2 from the germline V gene are MGHDK and SYGVNS. This CDR3 has 17 residues. The CDR3 sequence is CASSDRPGLADSYEQYF. In nucleotides, the CDR3 is TGTGCCAGCAGTGATCGTCCGGGACTAGCGGACTCCTACGAGCAGTACTTC.

The V call is TRBV5-1, the J call TRBJ2-1, with D maybe TRBD2 (6 bases). Trimming removed 4 bases at V and 6 bases at J, with 20 bases between. Germline assignment: CDR1 SGHRS and CDR2 YFSETQ. CDR3 length equals 16 residues. The CDR3 coding sequence is TGCGCCAGCAGCCTCCCTGTTGGGGGACTGGGCAATGAGCAGTTCTTC. Amino acids: CASSLPVGGLGNEQFF.

The chain links TRBV6-5 to TRBJ1-5, with D hard to call. Trimming removed 0 bases at V and 2 bases at J, with 8 bases between. The length of the CDR3 is 15 residues. In germline, CDR1 is MNHEY, CDR2 SVGAGI. CDR3 DNA: TGTGCCAGCAGTTACTCGATAAAGGGCAATCAGCCCCAGCATTTT. It yields the protein CASSYSIKGNQPQHF.

The chain joins TRBV4-3 to TRBJ2-7; 10 nucleotides align to TRBD2. Losses at the gene ends were 0 bases for V and 1 base for J; bases not matched to a gene: 3. The CDR3 is 16 residues long. Germline CDR1 is LGHNA and CDR2 is YSLEER. The CDR3 nucleotides are TGCGCCAGCAGCCAAGATAGCGGGAGGACATCCTACGAGCAGTACTTC. Translating gives CASSQDSGRTSYEQYF.

This chain connects TRBV19 to TRBJ1-2; TRBD1 aligns across 7 bases. The CDR3 is 16 residues long. The germline V gene encodes CDR1 LNHDA and CDR2 SQIVND (reference sequence). Unmatched junction bases numbered 11, after V lost 3 bases and J lost 4 bases. The CDR3 DNA sequence: TGTGCCAGTAGTATGATAAACACAGGGGCACGCTATGGCTACACCTTC. Its protein is CASSMINTGARYGYTF.

This chain joins TRBV18 and TRBJ1-1; D may be TRBD1 (5 bases). CDR3 length: 14 amino acids. Germline values: CDR1 KGHSH, CDR2 LQKENI. V shed 2 bases and J shed 3 bases, with 10 bases lying between them. The CDR3 sequence: CASSPWGGDTEAFF. The CDR3 region has the DNA TGTGCCAGCTCACCATGGGGCGGGGACACTGAAGCTTTCTTT.

The V gene is TRBV7-2, the J gene TRBJ2-3; D is ambiguous. The CDR3 contains 12 residues. The germline gives CDR1 SGHTA, CDR2 FQGNSA. Trimming took off 5 bases at V and 2 bases at J, with 5 bases between the two ends. CDR3 region: CASSTYTDTQYF. CDR3 DNA: TGTGCCAGCAGCACCTACACAGATACGCAGTATTTT.

V usage is TRBV5-5 and J usage is TRBJ2-6; 7 bases map to TRBD2. The V and J ends lost 3 bases and 3 bases, in that order; junction bases with no gene match: 18. The CDR3 length is 20 residues. CDR1 is SGHKS and CDR2 is YYEKEE in the germline V gene (reference sequence). CDR3 DNA: TGTGCCAGCAGCTCCCTTCCAGCCACGCGGGGGACGAGTGGGGCCAACGTCCTGACTTTC. Its translation: CASSSLPATRGTSGANVLTF.

The chain recombines TRBV7-7 with TRBJ1-6; no firm D call. The germline V gene has CDR1 SSHAT and CDR2 FNYEAQ (reference sequence). V lost 8 bases and J lost 2, with 7 bases in between. The CDR3 runs to 13 residues. This CDR3 is CASSSAYNSPLHF. CDR3 coding DNA: TGTGCCAGCTCTTCGGCCTATAATTCACCCCTCCACTTT.

The chain combines TRBV27 with TRBJ1-2, with TRBD1 as a possible D gene (5 bases). V dropped 6 bases and J dropped 8 bases, with 22 bases sitting between them. CDR1 and CDR2 from the germline V gene are MNHEY and SMNVEV (reference sequence). The CDR3 runs 15 residues. Written as DNA, the CDR3 is TGTGCCAGCAGCCTAACCCTAGACAGAAAGTGGGGCTACACCTTC. It specifies CASSLTLDRKWGYTF.

V and J are TRBV4-1 and TRBJ2-7; 15 positions match TRBD2. After removal of 1 base from V and 4 bases from J, the junction contained 17 bases not matched to a gene. Germline CDR1 is MGHRA and CDR2 is YSYEKL. The CDR3 runs 21 residues. The CDR3 DNA reads TGCGCCAGCAGCCAAGTCCTACCGGGACTAGCGGGGGGCTGGTGGATTTACGAGCAGTACTTC. Encoded protein: CASSQVLPGLAGGWWIYEQYF.

This clone was counted between two and nine times. The rearrangement links TRBV11-2 to TRBJ1-5; D is perhaps TRBD1 (5 bases). The CDR3 consists of 15 residues. V was trimmed by 0 bases and J by 3 bases, leaving 9 bases between them. The V gene's germline CDR1 is SGHAT and CDR2 FQNNGV. The CDR3 is CASSLERGYNQPQHF. Here the CDR3 DNA reads TGTGCCAGCAGCTTAGAGAGGGGATACAATCAGCCCCAGCATTTT. Drawing the rest from reference TRBV11-2 and TRBJ1-5, the complete variable domain is EAGVAQSPRYKIIEKRQSVAFWCNPISGHATLYWYQQILGQGPKLLIQFQNNGVVDDSQLPKDRFSAERLKGVDSTLKIQPAKLEDSAVYLCASSLERGYNQPQHFGDGTRLSIL.

This chain links TRBV6-1 with TRBJ2-7, with unresolved D. Trimming left V 7 bases short and J 3 bases short, with 4 bases between. In germline, CDR1 is MNHNS, CDR2 SASEGT. The CDR3 is 10 residues long. CDR3 nucleotide sequence: TGTGCCAGCAACGGCTACGAGCAGTACTTC. Translation gives CASNGYEQYF.

A few counts support this clone. The chain is built from TRBV4-2 and TRBJ1-2; TRBD1 is a possible D gene (5 bases). The CDR3 loop spans 13 amino acids. Germline V CDR1 and CDR2: LGHNA, YNFKEQ. Trimming shortened V by 4 bases and J by 6 bases, and 12 bases separated the two germline ends. CDR3 nucleotides: TGTGCCAGCAGCCGGGACCGGGACGATGGCTACACCTTC. This codes for CASSRDRDDGYTF.

The chain links TRBV30 to TRBJ2-6, with 10 bases that match TRBD1. The CDR3 is made up of 18 amino acids. After removal of 2 bases from V and 0 bases from J, the junction contained 7 bases not matched to a gene. Germline V gene sequence: CDR1 GTSNPN, CDR2 SVGIG (reference sequence). The CDR3 region is CAWSSQTGGASGANVLTF. The CDR3 DNA is TGTGCCTGGAGTTCCCAGACAGGGGGCGCCTCTGGGGCCAACGTCCTGACTTTC.

V gene TRBV7-9 combines with J gene TRBJ1-2; a possible D gene is TRBD1 (6 bases). Germline CDR1 SEHNR, CDR2 FQNEAQ (reference sequence). The CDR3 runs 14 residues. V dropped 5 bases and J dropped 2 bases, with 12 bases sitting between them. The DNA of the CDR3 is TGTGCCAGCAGCCTTGAGGGGGGAAACTATGGCTACACCTTC. Protein sequence: CASSLEGGNYGYTF.

The chain links TRBV19 to TRBJ1-6; 9 bases agree with TRBD1. V was clipped by 5 bases and J by 2 bases; unmatched bases: 4. CDR1 is LNHDA and CDR2 is SQIVND in the germline V gene (reference sequence). The CDR3 runs to 16 residues. The CDR3 DNA sequence: TGTGCCAGTAGTGTCAGACAGGGGGCCTATAATTCACCCCTCCACTTT. Translation gives CASSVRQGAYNSPLHF.

This chain joins TRBV6-5 and TRBJ1-2; D remains unclear. This CDR3 region has 15 residues. CDR1 is MNHEY and CDR2 is SVGAGI in the germline V gene. Between the trimmed V and J ends, which lost 3 bases and 2 bases, there was a span of 13 bases. CDR3 in amino acids: CASSYSGRENYGYTF. As DNA, the CDR3 is TGTGCCAGCAGTTATTCCGGGAGGGAGAACTATGGCTACACCTTC.

This chain uses TRBV6-6 with TRBJ1-5; D is possibly TRBD1 (6 bases). V lost 5 bases and J 2 bases, leaving 13 bases between the germline ends. The CDR3 extends over 15 amino acids. The germline V gene encodes CDR1 MNHNY and CDR2 SVGAGI (reference sequence). This chain's CDR3 is CASSPLPGGNQPQHF. The CDR3 DNA reads as TGTGCCAGCAGTCCGCTGCCAGGGGGCAATCAGCCCCAGCATTTT.

The chain is built from TRBV30 and TRBJ1-4; D may be TRBD1 (5 bases). This CDR3 spans 15 amino acids. Trimming removed 4 bases at V and 4 bases at J, with 16 bases between. Per germline, CDR1 GTSNPN and CDR2 SVGIG (reference sequence). The CDR3 is CAWINPGPINEKLFF. CDR3 coding DNA: TGTGCCTGGATCAATCCGGGACCGATTAATGAAAAACTGTTTTTT.